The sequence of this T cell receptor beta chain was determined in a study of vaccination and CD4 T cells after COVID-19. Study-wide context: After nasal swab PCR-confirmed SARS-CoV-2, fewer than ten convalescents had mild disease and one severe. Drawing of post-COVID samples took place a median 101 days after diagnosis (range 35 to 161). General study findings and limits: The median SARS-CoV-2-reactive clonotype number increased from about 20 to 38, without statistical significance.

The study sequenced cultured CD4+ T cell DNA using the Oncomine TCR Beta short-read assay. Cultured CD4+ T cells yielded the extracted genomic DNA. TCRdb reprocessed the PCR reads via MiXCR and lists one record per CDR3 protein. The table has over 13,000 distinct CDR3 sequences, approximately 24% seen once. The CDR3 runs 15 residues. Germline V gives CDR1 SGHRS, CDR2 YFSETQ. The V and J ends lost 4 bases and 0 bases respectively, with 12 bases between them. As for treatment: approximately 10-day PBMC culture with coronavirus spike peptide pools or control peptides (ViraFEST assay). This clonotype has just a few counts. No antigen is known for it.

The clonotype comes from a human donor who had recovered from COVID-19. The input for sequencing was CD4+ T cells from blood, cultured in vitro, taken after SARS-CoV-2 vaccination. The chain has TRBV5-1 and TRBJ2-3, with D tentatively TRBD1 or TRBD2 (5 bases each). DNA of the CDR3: TGCGCCAGCAGCCATGGGACCGCCAGCACAGATACGCAGTATTTT. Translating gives CASSHGTASTDTQYF.